A single TCR beta chain is shown here with its context. Antigen unknown. At sampling all donors were nominally healthy, likely with unrecorded immune exposures. The PCR used 60 Vbeta and 13 Jbeta primers. Data came from immunoSEQ multiplex PCR; TCRdb stores just in-frame clones and leaves some out. The sample lists roughly 100,000 clones, roughly 80% occurring once. Between the trimmed V and J ends, which lost 4 bases and 5 bases, there was a span of 11 bases. Per germline, CDR1 MDHEN and CDR2 SYDVKM. This CDR3 is built from 13 residues. This sample was taken from a study of cytomegalovirus exposure and HLA in healthy donors. The study's findings and limits: Presence/absence comparisons presumed near-even sequencing depth among donors.

The TCR originated in a woman in her forties in good health and CMV-seropositive. Sequencing was done on a sample of PBMCs. The chain links TRBV28 to TRBJ1-1; possibly TRBD1 for D (5 bases). CDR3 protein: CASSSAGPTEAFF. CDR3 DNA: TGTGCCAGCAGTTCCGCAGGGCCAACTGAAGCTTTCTTT.